Sequencing of this T cell receptor (beta chain) was carried out in a study of blood T cells in healthy people across ages. Study findings and constraints: With donor CMV status unknown, expanded clonotype changes were possibly confounded.

As to this clonotype: Its specificity is unknown.

Germline V CDR1 and CDR2: SGHTS, YDEGEE. CDR3 length equals 15 residues. The V gene lost 2 bases and the J gene lost 0 bases, with 12 bases spanning the gap. A second PCR, run for roughly 7 to 11 cycles, used a sample-barcoded 5' primer plus a J-beta primer mix. The template-switch adaptor, which had 12 random nucleotides, put a tag on each cDNA molecule. One entry per CDR3 protein results from TCRdb running MiXCR on the 5' RACE reads. The table shows approximately 940,000 distinct CDR3 sequences, with under 50% occurring only once. The origin of this receptor is a young man in good health. Source material: blood. The chain employs TRBV5-8 and TRBJ2-7; D is uncertain. The chain's CDR3 is CASSLGRQLSYEQYF. The CDR3, as DNA: TGTGCCAGCAGCTTAGGACGCCAACTCTCCTACGAGCAGTACTTC. Full variable domain (rest looked up from reference TRBV5-8 and TRBJ2-7): EAGVTQSPTHLIKTRGQQATLRCSPISGHTSVYWYQQALGLGLQFLLWYDEGEERNRGNFPPRFSGRQFPNYSSELNVNALELEDSALYLCASSLGRQLSYEQYFGPGTRLTVT.